This passage covers 10 T cell receptor beta chains from one sample sequenced in a study of blood T cells in healthy people across ages. The second PCR ran about 6 to 12 cycles with a sample-barcoded 5' primer and J-beta primers. One entry per CDR3 protein results from TCRdb running MiXCR on the 5' RACE reads. This sample has about a million distinct CDR3 sequences, with approximately 49% found just once. The sample was blood. The receptors here all came from a man aged 30-40 years in good health.

In regard to this clonotype: A read error may produce the germline difference seen at one junction end. This chain joins TRBV7-7 and TRBJ2-1; possible D gene TRBD2, 6 bases. The CDR3 spans 15 residues. Germline CDR1 is SSHAT and CDR2 is FNYEAQ (reference sequence). The CDR3 sequence: CASSLDGLPNNEQFF. The CDR3 DNA follows: TGTGCTAGCAGCTTAGATGGACTACCCAACAATGAGCAGTTCTTC.

The chain links TRBV5-1 to TRBJ2-1; 9 bases are shared with TRBD1. The V segment lost 4 bases and the J segment 5 bases; nucleotides outside the gene matches: 10. Germline CDR1 and CDR2: SGHRS and YFSETQ. This CDR3 is 16 amino acids long. The CDR3 bases are TGCGCCAGCAGCGGGACAGGGCGCCATACAGACAATGAGCAGTTCTTC. This encodes CASSGTGRHTDNEQFF.

This chain connects TRBV29-1 to TRBJ2-7; 7 nucleotides match TRBD1. CDR1 and CDR2 from the germline V gene are SQVTM and ANQGSEA. The CDR3 consists of 11 residues. J lost 5 bases, V lost 6 bases, and 4 bases had no gene match. CDR3 amino acids: CSVGQTNEQYF. CDR3 nucleotide sequence: TGCAGCGTGGGACAGACGAACGAGCAGTACTTC.

The V gene is TRBV6-2 or TRBV6-3, the J gene TRBJ2-5, with 9 bases aligning to TRBD1. The tail of the sequence fits TRBJ2-7 better, so the J call may be wrong. CDR1 is MNHEY and CDR2 is SVGEGT in the germline V gene. The CDR3 loop spans 14 amino acids. CDR3 bases: TGTGCCAGCAGCGATACAGGGGGCCCACGCGAGCAGTACTTC. This codes for CASSDTGGPREQYF.

The CDR3 loop reads CASSQEPARRAFF. CDR3 DNA sequence: TGTGCCAGCAGCCAAGAGCCGGCGAGGAGGGCTTTCTTT. This chain uses TRBV3-1 with TRBJ1-1; no definite D call. Germline V gene data show CDR1 as LGHDT and CDR2 as YNNKEL (reference sequence). V shed 0 bases and J shed 11 bases, with 13 bases lying between them. This CDR3 comprises 13 residues.

This clonotype was counted between two and nine times. The V and J genes are TRBV7-6 and TRBJ1-2, with D maybe TRBD1 (5 bases). The germline gives CDR1 SGHVS, CDR2 FNYEAQ. V lost 5 bases and J lost 4, with 14 bases in between. The CDR3 has 14 amino acids. Written as DNA, the CDR3 is TGTGCCAGCAGCCCCGACTACGGGGCCTATGGCTACACCTTC. Its protein is CASSPDYGAYGYTF.

This clonotype was recorded a few times. J is TRBJ2-1 and V is TRBV4-1; 7 bases fit TRBD1. With 1 base clipped from V and 6 bases from J, the junction kept 6 bases outside the gene matches. Germline V gene data show CDR1 as MGHRA and CDR2 as YSYEKL. The CDR3 consists of 15 residues. The CDR3 spells CASSQASGGLNEQFF. The CDR3 DNA follows: TGCGCCAGCAGCCAAGCCTCAGGGGGTCTCAATGAGCAGTTCTTC.

This clonotype was counted only a few times. The V and J genes are TRBV9 and TRBJ2-3; D is unclear. Trimming stripped 4 bases from V and 4 bases from J, with 10 bases between. Germline assignment: CDR1 SGDLS and CDR2 YYNGEE. The CDR3 sequence is 13 residues long. CDR3 bases: TGTGCCAGCAGCTACCAGGTTTCAGATACGCAGTATTTT. Translation gives CASSYQVSDTQYF.

This clonotype was recorded a few times. J is TRBJ1-4 and V is TRBV6-6; D may be TRBD1 (5 bases). CDR1 and CDR2 from the germline V gene are MNHNY and SVGAGI (reference sequence). The CDR3 totals 15 residues. Trimming took off 2 bases at V and 4 bases at J, with 11 bases between the two ends. CDR3 in DNA: TGTGCCAGCAGTTACCGCCAGGGATATAATGAAAAACTGTTTTTT. Protein sequence: CASSYRQGYNEKLFF.

The chain recombines TRBV5-1 with TRBJ2-3, with TRBD2 matching over 7 bases. Germline CDR1 reads SGHRS; CDR2 reads YFSETQ. The CDR3 spans 14 residues. Unmatched junction bases numbered 2, after V lost 4 bases and J lost 0 bases. The CDR3 coding sequence is TGCGCCAGCAGCCACGGGGGGAGCACAGATACGCAGTATTTT. Protein: CASSHGGSTDTQYF.